This T cell receptor beta chain originates from a study of blood T cells in healthy people across ages. Isolation of PBMCs gave at least 6 million cells per sample. To note about this clonotype: Its antigen remains unknown.

Whole-study findings and limits: Getting older went along with TCR beta diversity per million T cells dropping roughly linearly. With naive T cell percentage, TCR beta diversity showed a strong correlation.

The use of a sample-barcoded 5' primer and a J-beta primer mix characterized a second PCR of about 7 to 12 cycles. All samples gave at least 2.5 million CDR3-containing paired-end reads. Via MiXCR, TCRdb re-called the 5' RACE reads, giving one row per CDR3 protein. The sample carries roughly 1.4 million distinct CDR3 sequences, approximately 59% recorded once. The CDR3 extends over 16 amino acids. In germline, CDR1 is LNHNV, CDR2 YYDKDF (reference sequence). V shed 0 bases and J 5 bases; nucleotides not matched to a gene: 8. This chain uses TRBV15 with TRBJ1-2; 8 bases are shared with TRBD1. Sequenced material: blood. The receptor's source is a man aged 18 to 30 in good health. CDR3 sequence reads: CATSRDQGAVLYGYTF. DNA for the CDR3: TGTGCCACCAGCAGAGATCAGGGGGCGGTTTTATATGGCTACACCTTC.